This paragraph reports one TCR beta chain. This clone was observed a few times. It has no known antigen specificity. There are no base qualities to consult, and no much larger clone falls within one base. One collaborating source in Seattle enrolled patients while the patients were actively infected and followed the patients over time throughout the course of disease. The collaborating institutions used their own protocols to collect whole blood in K2EDTA tubes. Collaborator samples were shipped for TCRbeta analysis as frozen whole blood, isolated PBMCs, or DNA extracted from either sample type. The data stem from a study of blood T cell repertoires in COVID-19 (TCRdb year 2020). General notes on the study: Samples covering the acute and convalescent phases of COVID-19 were provided by collaborators in the United States, Italy and Spain. The material from the prospective study consisted of cDNA or gDNA derived from T cells, B-cell-depleted T cells, or PBMCs. The dataset comprised deeply sampled blood TCRbeta repertoires from subjects exposed to, actively infected with, or recovered from COVID-19. The repertoires were made available in a free public database intended to serve as a resource for research on the immune response to SARS-CoV-2. The samples were drawn from two sources: the first 160 participants of the ongoing ImmuneRACE study, and 950 to 1,500 subjects contributed by 6 global collaborators. A de-identified subject ID, COVID-19 status, age in years and sex were almost always included in the sample metadata. Where HLA class I and class II types were available, the types were taken from metadata supplied by the sample provider, not from assay-based typing.

On the study overall, not on this receptor specifically: The amount of clinical and demographic metadata varied by source and participant and was provided uncurated.

TCRbeta CDR3 regions were amplified from genomic DNA using the immunoSEQ Assay, a bias-controlled multiplex PCR. Regarding the original processing steps: The number of nucleated cells in each sample was estimated from the amplification of reference gene primers within the assay. To quantify the absolute abundance of each unique TCRbeta CDR3 rearrangement, sequence reads were collapsed and filtered. Productive Simpson clonality was computed per sample as the square root of Simpson's diversity index over productive rearrangements. Entries here come from immuneACCESS through TCRdb and include only in-frame sequences with V and J called. Some clones fail to appear in such tables; in the studies checked, an unresolved V gene covers under half of the shortfall, and the cause of the remainder is unknown. The D gene and trimming were derived from the DNA, and the V and J assignments and clone size from that table. A total of roughly 380,000 clones appear in this sample, about 91% of them only once. Roughly 1.6% of the sample is in the top ten clones.

V drops 2 bases and J drops 4 bases, leaving 14 bases in between. Reading the germline V gene (reference sequence) gives CDR1 MNHEY and CDR2 SMNVEV. Reading from cysteine to phenylalanine, the CDR3 counts 15 amino acids. Only the CDR3 DNA is retained, 45 bases long and in frame from the first base. This clonotype was sampled from a woman aged 40 to 50 with COVID-19, enrolled during active disease. The chain joins TRBV27 to TRBJ2-5; the D segment could be TRBD2, given 5 matching bases. Sequenced material: peripheral blood. CDR3 reads: CASSLRSGTVETQYF. At the DNA level, the sequence is TGTGCCAGCAGTTTAAGGAGCGGAACGGTAGAGACCCAGTACTTC.